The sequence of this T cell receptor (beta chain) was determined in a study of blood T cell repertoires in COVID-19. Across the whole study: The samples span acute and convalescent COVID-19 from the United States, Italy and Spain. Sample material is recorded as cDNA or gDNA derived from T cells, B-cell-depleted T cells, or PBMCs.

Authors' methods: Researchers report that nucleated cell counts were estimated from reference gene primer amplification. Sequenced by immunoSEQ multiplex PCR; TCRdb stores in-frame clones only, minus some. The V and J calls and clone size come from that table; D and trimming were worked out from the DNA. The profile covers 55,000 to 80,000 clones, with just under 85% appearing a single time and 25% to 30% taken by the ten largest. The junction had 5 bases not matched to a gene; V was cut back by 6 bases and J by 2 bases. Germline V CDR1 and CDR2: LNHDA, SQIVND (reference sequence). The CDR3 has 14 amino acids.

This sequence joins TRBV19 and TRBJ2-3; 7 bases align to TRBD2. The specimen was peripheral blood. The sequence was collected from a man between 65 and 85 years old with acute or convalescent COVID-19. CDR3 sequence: CASRTGGNTDTQYF. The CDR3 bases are TGTGCCAGTAGGACCGGGGGGAACACAGATACGCAGTATTTT.